This T cell receptor (beta chain) was captured in a study of T cell responses to AZD1222 COVID-19 vaccine. Turning to the study itself: The analysis combined second doses at about 4 or about 12 weeks. Study results and limitations: Regions 160-218 and 743-854 dominated among vaccine-associated CD4 TCRs spanning spike. Nearly half of unique spike-specific TCRs reportedly avoided B.1.351 and B.1.1.7 mutated regions. Repertoires were obtained only post-peak T cell response.

For this clone: The antigen is not known.

Here immunoSEQ multiplex PCR was the method, and the copy in TCRdb shows in-frame clones only, minus some. The repertoire has about 130,000 clones, around 87% of them found once; the top ten carry about 9.4%. The material sequenced was peripheral blood, taken on day 0 of AZD1222 vaccination. The sequence was collected from an adult in good health.

This CDR3 is CASSATGTSYEQYF. DNA of the CDR3: TGCGCCAGCAGCGCGACAGGGACCTCCTACGAGCAGTACTTC. The chain couples TRBV5-1 to TRBJ2-7, with 7 nucleotides matching TRBD1. The germline gives CDR1 SGHRS, CDR2 YFSETQ. The CDR3 runs 14 residues. Trimming at V came to 4 bases and at J to 0 bases, leaving 4 bases not matched to a gene.